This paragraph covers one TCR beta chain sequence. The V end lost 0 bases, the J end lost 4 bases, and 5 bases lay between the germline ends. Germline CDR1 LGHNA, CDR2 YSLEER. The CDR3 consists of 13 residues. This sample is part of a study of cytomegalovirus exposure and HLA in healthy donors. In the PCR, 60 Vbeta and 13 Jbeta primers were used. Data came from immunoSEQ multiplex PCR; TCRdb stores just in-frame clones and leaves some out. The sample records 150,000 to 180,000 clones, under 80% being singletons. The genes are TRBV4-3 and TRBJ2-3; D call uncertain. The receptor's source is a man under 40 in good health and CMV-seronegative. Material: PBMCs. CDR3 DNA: TGCGCCAGCAGCCAAGATCCGGCAGATACGCAGTATTTT. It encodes CASSQDPADTQYF.